The source of this T cell receptor beta chain is a study of cytomegalovirus exposure and HLA in healthy donors. Study summary: Drawn from HLA-typed donors, about 82 million unique TCRs were held in an early data release.

PCR used 60 Vbeta primers and 13 Jbeta primers. Some clones are missing from TCRdb's copy, which holds only in-frame ones; the method was immunoSEQ multiplex PCR. Of 110,000 to 150,000 clones listed, around 75% were seen once; the top ten hold roughly 6.6%. V lost 7 bases and J 2 bases, leaving 14 bases between the germline ends. The CDR3 is 14 residues long. Germline V gene sequence: CDR1 MNHNS, CDR2 SASEGT. In this sample, this clone turned up a few times. Antigen: not known. Whole-study findings and limits: According to an earlier analysis, most TCR beta V segments yielded productive rearrangements about 87% or about 30% of the time. Later findings reportedly placed an Asian-associated ancestry cluster below the approximately 670-donor mean for N-insertions. Later, an analysis found that common viral pathogens appeared to be linked with several of the most significant clusters.

Input material: PBMCs. The chain recombines TRBV6-1 with TRBJ1-2; a possible D gene is TRBD1 (5 bases). The origin of this receptor is a young man in good health and CMV-seronegative. The CDR3: CASTLGGANYGYTF. CDR3 bases: TGTGCCAGCACTTTAGGAGGGGCAAACTATGGCTACACCTTC.